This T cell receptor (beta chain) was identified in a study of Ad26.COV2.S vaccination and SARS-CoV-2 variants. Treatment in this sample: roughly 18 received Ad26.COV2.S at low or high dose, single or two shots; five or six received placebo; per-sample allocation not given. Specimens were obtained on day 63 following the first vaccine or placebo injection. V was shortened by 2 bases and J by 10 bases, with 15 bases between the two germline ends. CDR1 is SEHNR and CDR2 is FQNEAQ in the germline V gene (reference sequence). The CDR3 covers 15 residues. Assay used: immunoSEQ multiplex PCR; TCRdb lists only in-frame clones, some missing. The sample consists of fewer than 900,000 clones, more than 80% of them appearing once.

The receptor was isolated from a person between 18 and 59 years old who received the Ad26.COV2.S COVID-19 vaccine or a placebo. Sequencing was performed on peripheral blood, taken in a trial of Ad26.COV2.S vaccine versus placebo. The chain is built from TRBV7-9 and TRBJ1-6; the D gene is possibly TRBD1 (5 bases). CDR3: CASSLNAAGSSPLHF. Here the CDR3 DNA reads TGTGCCAGCAGCTTAAATGCGGCAGGGTCCTCACCCCTCCACTTT.